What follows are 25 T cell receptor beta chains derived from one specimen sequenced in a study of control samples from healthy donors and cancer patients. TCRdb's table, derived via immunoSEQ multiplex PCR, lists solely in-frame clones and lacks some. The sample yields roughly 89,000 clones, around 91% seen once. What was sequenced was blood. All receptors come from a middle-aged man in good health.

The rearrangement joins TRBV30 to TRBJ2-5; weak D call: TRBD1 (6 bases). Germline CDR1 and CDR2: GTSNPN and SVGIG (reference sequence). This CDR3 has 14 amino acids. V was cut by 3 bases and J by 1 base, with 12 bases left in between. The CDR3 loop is CAWSSGVGQETQYF. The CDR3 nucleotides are TGTGCCTGGAGCTCAGGGGTGGGCCAAGAGACCCAGTACTTC.

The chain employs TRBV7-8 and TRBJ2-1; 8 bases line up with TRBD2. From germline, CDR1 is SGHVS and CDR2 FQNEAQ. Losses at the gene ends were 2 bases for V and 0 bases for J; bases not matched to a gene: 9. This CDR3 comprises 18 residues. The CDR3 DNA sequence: TGTGCCAGCAGCTTAAACCCATTAGCGGGGAGCTCCTACAATGAGCAGTTCTTC. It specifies CASSLNPLAGSSYNEQFF.

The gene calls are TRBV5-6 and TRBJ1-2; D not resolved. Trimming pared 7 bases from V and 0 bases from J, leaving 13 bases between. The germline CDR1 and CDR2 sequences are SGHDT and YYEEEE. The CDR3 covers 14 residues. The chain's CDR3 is CASGLTSPNYGYTF. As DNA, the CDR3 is TGTGCCAGCGGATTGACAAGCCCTAACTATGGCTACACCTTC.

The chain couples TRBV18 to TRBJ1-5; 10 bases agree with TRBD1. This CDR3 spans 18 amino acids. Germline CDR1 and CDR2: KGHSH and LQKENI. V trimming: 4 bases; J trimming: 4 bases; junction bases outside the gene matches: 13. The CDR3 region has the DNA TGTGCCAGCTCACTTCAAGGGGGGACAGGGGTATCAAATCAGCCCCAGCATTTT. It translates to CASSLQGGTGVSNQPQHF.

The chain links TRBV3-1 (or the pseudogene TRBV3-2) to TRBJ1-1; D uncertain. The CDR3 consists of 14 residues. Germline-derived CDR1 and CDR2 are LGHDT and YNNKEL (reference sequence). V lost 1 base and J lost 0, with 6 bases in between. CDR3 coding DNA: TGTGCCAGCAGCCAAGTGGCAGTGAACACTGAAGCTTTCTTT. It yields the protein CASSQVAVNTEAFF.

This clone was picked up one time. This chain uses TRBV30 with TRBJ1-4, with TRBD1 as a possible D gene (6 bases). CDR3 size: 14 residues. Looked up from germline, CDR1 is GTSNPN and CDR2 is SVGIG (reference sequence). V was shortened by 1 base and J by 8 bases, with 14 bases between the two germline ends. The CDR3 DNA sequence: TGTGCCTGGAGTGCCTCGGACAGAGACGAAAAACTGTTTTTT. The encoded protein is CAWSASDRDEKLFF.

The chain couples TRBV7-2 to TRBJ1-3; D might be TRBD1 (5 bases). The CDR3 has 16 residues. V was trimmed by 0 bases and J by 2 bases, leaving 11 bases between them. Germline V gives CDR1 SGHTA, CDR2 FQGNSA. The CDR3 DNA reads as TGTGCCAGCAGCTTAGCGGGGCGGGGAGCTGGAAACACCATATATTTT. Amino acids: CASSLAGRGAGNTIYF.

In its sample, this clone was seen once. The CDR3 DNA sequence: TGTGCCAGCAGTGATACTCATGGCTACACCTTC. Protein product: CASSDTHGYTF. The rearrangement links TRBV25-1 to TRBJ1-2; D ambiguous. This CDR3 has 11 amino acids. V lost 3 bases and J lost 6, with 5 bases in between. Germline-derived CDR1 and CDR2 are MGHDK and SYGVNS.

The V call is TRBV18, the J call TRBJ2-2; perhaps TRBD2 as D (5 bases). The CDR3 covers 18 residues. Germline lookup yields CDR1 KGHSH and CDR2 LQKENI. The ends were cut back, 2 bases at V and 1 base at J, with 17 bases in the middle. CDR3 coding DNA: TGTGCCAGCTCACCATACTTGGGATCTGGAGGGAACACCGGGGAGCTGTTTTTT. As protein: CASSPYLGSGGNTGELFF.

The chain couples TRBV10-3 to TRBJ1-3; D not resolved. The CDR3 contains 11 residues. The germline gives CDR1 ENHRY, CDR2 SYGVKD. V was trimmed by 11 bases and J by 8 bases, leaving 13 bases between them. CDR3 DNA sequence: TGTGCCGTGACTTTCGGTGACACCATATATTTT. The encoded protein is CAVTFGDTIYF.

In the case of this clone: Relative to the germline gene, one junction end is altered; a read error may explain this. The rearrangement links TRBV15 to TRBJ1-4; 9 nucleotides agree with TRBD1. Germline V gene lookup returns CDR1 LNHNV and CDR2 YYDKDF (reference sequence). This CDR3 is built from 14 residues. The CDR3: CATSRGQGNGKLFF. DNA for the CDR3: TGTGCCACCAGCAGGGGACAGGGTAATGGAAAACTGTTTTTT.

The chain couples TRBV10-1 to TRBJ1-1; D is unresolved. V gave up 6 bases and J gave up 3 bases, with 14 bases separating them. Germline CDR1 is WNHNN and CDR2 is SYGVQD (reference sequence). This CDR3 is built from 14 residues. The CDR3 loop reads CASREAGSDTEAFF. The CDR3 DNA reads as TGCGCCAGCAGGGAAGCGGGTAGTGACACTGAAGCTTTCTTT.

CDR3 amino acids: CASTFVWGGSQPQHF. As DNA, the CDR3 is TGTGCCAGTACATTTGTATGGGGAGGAAGCCAGCCCCAGCATTTT. This chain links TRBV19 with TRBJ1-5; the D is unclear. V was cut by 7 bases and J by 7 bases, with 20 bases left in between. The CDR3 length is 15 residues. The germline V gene has CDR1 LNHDA and CDR2 SQIVND (reference sequence).

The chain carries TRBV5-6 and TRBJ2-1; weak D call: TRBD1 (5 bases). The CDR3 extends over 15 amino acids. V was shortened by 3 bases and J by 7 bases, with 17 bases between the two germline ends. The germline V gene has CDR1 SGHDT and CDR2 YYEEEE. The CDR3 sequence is CASSYQRGARNEQFF. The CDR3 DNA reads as TGTGCCAGCAGCTACCAGCGTGGGGCAAGGAATGAGCAGTTCTTC. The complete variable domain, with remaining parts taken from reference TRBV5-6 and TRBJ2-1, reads DAGVTQSPTHLIKTRGQQVTLRCSPKSGHDTVSWYQQALGQGPQFIFQYYEEEERQRGNFPDRFSGHQFPNYSSELNVNALLLGDSALYLCASSYQRGARNEQFFGPGTRLTVL.

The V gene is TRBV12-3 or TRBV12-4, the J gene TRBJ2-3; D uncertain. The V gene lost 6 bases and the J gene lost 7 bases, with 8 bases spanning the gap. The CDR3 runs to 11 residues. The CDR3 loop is CASSPKNTQYF. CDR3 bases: TGTGCCAGCAGCCCCAAGAATACGCAGTATTTT.

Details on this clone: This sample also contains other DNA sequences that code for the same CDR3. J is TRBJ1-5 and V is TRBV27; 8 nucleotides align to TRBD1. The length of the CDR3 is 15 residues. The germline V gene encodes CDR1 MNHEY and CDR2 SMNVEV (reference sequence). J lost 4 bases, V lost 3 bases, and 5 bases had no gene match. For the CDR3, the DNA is TGTGCCAGCAGTTTTCGAACAGGGGGGAATCAGCCCCAGCATTTT. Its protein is CASSFRTGGNQPQHF.

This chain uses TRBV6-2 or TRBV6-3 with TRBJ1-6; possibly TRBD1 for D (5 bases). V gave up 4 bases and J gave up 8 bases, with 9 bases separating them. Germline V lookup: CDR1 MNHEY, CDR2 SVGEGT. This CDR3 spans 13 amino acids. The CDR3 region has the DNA TGTGCCAGCAGTTCGACAGCATATTCACCCCTCCACTTT. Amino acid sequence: CASSSTAYSPLHF.

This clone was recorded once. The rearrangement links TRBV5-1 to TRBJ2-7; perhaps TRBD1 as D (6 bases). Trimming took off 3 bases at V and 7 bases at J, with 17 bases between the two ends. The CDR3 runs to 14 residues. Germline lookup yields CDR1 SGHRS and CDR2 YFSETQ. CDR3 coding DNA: TGCGCCAGCAGCTACTACGGGACACCGGTAGAGCAGTACTTC. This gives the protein CASSYYGTPVEQYF.

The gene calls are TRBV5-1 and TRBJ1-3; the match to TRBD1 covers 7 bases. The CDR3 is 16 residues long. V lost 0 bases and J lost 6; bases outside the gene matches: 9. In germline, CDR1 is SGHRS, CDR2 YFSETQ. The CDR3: CASSLGPGQQANTIYF. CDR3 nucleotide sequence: TGCGCCAGCAGCTTGGGACCGGGACAGCAGGCAAACACCATATATTTT.

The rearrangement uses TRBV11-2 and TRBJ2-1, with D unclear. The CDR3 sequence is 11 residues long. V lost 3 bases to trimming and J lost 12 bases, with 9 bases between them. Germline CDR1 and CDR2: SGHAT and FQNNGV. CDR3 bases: TGTGCCAGCAGCTTTCTAGTGGGGCAGTTCTTC. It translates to CASSFLVGQFF.

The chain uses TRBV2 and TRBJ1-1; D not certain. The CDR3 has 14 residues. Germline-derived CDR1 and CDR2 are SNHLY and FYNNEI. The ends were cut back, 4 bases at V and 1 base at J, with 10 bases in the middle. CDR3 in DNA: TGTGCCAGCAGTGGCCATCGGGCGAACACTGAAGCTTTCTTT. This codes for CASSGHRANTEAFF.

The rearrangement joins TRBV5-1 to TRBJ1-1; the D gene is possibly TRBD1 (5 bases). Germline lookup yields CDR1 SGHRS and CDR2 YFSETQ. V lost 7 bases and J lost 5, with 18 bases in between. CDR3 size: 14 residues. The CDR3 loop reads CASSGAGPATEAFF. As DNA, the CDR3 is TGCGCCAGCTCTGGGGCAGGGCCGGCAACTGAAGCTTTCTTT.

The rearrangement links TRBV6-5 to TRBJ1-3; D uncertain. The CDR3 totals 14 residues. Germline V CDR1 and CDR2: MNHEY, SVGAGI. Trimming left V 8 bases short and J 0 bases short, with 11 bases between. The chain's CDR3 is CASAQTHSGNTIYF. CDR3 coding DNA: TGTGCCAGCGCACAGACGCACTCTGGAAACACCATATATTTT.

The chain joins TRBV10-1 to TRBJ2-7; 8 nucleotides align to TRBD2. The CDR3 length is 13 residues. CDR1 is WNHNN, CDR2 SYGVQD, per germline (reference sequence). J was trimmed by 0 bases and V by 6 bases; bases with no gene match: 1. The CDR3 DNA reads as TGCGCCAGCAGCCTAGCGGGCTCCTACGAGCAGTACTTC. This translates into CASSLAGSYEQYF.

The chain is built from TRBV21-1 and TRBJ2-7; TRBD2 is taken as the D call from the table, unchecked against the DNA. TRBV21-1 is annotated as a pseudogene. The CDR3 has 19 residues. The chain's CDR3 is CASSPEGGRINPGSYEQYF. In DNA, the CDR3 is TGTGCCAGCAGCCCGGAGGGAGGTAGGATCAACCCAGGCTCCTACGAGCAGTACTTC.